This T cell receptor beta chain was captured in a study of blood T cell repertoires in COVID-19 (dated by TCRdb to 2020 to 2022). In terms of the full investigation: Samples from collaborators originated in the United States, Italy and Spain and spanned both the acute and convalescent phases of COVID-19. The prospective study material was composed of cDNA or gDNA derived from T cells, B-cell-depleted T cells, or PBMCs. Subjects who had been exposed to COVID-19, were actively infected with it, or had recovered from it provided the deeply sampled blood TCRbeta repertoires that made up the dataset. The repertoires were made available in a free public database intended to serve as a resource for research on the immune response to SARS-CoV-2. Samples came from the ongoing ImmuneRACE study (first 160 participants) plus 1,254 subjects from 6 global collaborators. Sample metadata almost always included a de-identified subject ID, COVID-19 status, age in years and sex. Where available, HLA class I and class II types were obtained from metadata supplied by the sample provider rather than from assay-based typing.

There are 16 amino acids in the CDR3, from cysteine to phenylalanine inclusive. The kept DNA is CDR3 alone, 48 bases in frame from the first base. The germline V gene (reference sequence) yields SSHAT for CDR1 and FNYEAQ for CDR2. V is pared back by 5 bases and J by 2 bases, with 17 bases lying between the germline termini. Remarks on this clone: It has no known antigen specificity. No much larger clone exists at a distance of one base, and base qualities are not known.

Overall results and qualifications from the work: Clinical and demographic metadata were provided uncurated, with the amount varying by source and participant.

The immunoSEQ Assay, a bias-controlled multiplex PCR, was used to amplify TCRbeta CDR3 regions from genomic DNA. On the study's bioinformatics: The number of nucleated cells in each sample was estimated by amplification of reference gene primers within the assay. Sequence reads were collapsed and filtered to measure the absolute abundance of every unique TCRbeta CDR3 rearrangement. For each sample, productive Simpson clonality was calculated by taking the square root of Simpson's diversity index across productive rearrangements. Entries here come from immuneACCESS through TCRdb and include only in-frame sequences with V and J called. Some clones fail to appear in such tables; in the studies checked, an unresolved V gene covers under half of the shortfall, and the cause of the remainder is unknown. The V and J calls and clone size come from that table; D and trimming were worked out from the DNA. In all, the sample holds approximately 110,000 clones, and over 80% of those were seen once. Of the sample, about 1.1% falls within the top ten clones.

Each collaborating institution followed its own protocols to collect whole blood in K2EDTA tubes. For TCRbeta analysis, collaborators shipped samples as frozen whole blood, isolated PBMCs, or DNA extracted from either of those sample types. Material for sequencing was peripheral blood. The chain uses TRBV7-7 and TRBJ2-3, with TRBD2 perhaps the D gene, on 7 matching bases. The sequence derives from a human donor in a cohort sampled during active COVID-19. The DNA reads TGTGCCAGCAGCGTGGGACTCGCGGGGGCCACAGATACGCAGTATTTT. The encoded protein is CASSVGLAGATDTQYF.